Listed below are T cell receptor beta chains from one sample, sequenced in a study of OX40 agonist ivuxolimab in advanced cancers. Sequencing used immunoSEQ multiplex PCR; TCRdb keeps in-frame clones, though not all of them. The profile shows approximately 100,000 clones, approximately 86% of them singletons. The sequences come from CD4+ or CD8+ T cells sorted from blood, collected in a trial of the OX40 agonist ivuxolimab. Receptors were obtained from an adult with an advanced solid tumor such as melanoma, head and neck, liver or kidney cancer. The CDR3 runs from the conserved cysteine through the conserved F or W. D genes are given only for firm matches. Size tells how often a clone was seen (once, few, many) or the class of an expanded clone, and some rows leave it out.

v_call: TRBV2; d_call: -; clone_size: few; j_call: TRBJ1-2; cdr3_nt: TGTGCCAGCAGAAGCGGCAGCTCTAACTATGGCTACACCTTC; cdr3_aa: CASRSGSSNYGYTF
v_call: TRBV11-2; d_call: -; clone_size: -; j_call: TRBJ1-1; cdr3_nt: TGTGCCAGCAGCCCGGGGTTGGGGAACACTGAAGCTTTCTTT; cdr3_aa: CASSPGLGNTEAFF
v_call: TRBV7-2; d_call: -; clone_size: -; j_call: TRBJ1-2; cdr3_nt: TGTGCCAGCACCGCAGGAGGTGGCTATGGCTACACCTTC; cdr3_aa: CASTAGGGYGYTF
v_call: TRBV15; d_call: -; clone_size: -; j_call: TRBJ1-1; cdr3_nt: TGTGCCACCAGTACCTACGCGGGGGGCCCTGAAGCTTTCTTT; cdr3_aa: CATSTYAGGPEAFF
v_call: TRBV11-2; d_call: -; clone_size: once; j_call: TRBJ1-1; cdr3_nt: TGTGCCAGCAGCTTAGGACGGGGTATGAACACTGAAGCTTTCTTT; cdr3_aa: CASSLGRGMNTEAFF
v_call: TRBV27; d_call: -; clone_size: -; j_call: TRBJ2-6; cdr3_nt: TGTGCCAGCAGTTCATCAGGAGGGGGGGCCAACGTCCTGACTTTC; cdr3_aa: CASSSSGGGANVLTF
v_call: TRBV11-2; d_call: -; clone_size: -; j_call: TRBJ2-1; cdr3_nt: TGTGCCAGCAGCTCTACAGATGAGCAGTTCTTC; cdr3_aa: CASSSTDEQFF
v_call: TRBV21-1; d_call: -; clone_size: -; j_call: TRBJ2-3; cdr3_nt: TGTGCCAGCAGCAACGACGCAGATACGCAGTATTTT; cdr3_aa: CASSNDADTQYF
v_call: TRBV5-6; d_call: -; clone_size: -; j_call: TRBJ2-3; cdr3_nt: TGTGCCAGCAGCTTTCTATCAGGGGGGAGCACAGATACGCAGTATTTT; cdr3_aa: CASSFLSGGSTDTQYF
v_call: TRBV7-9; d_call: -; clone_size: -; j_call: TRBJ1-1; cdr3_nt: TGTGCCAGCAGCTTAGAGAGACAGAACACTGAAGCTTTCTTT; cdr3_aa: CASSLERQNTEAFF
v_call: TRBV9; d_call: -; clone_size: -; j_call: TRBJ1-1; cdr3_nt: TGTGCCAGCAGCCCGGGCATTGGTGGCTCTGAAGCTTTCTTT; cdr3_aa: CASSPGIGGSEAFF
v_call: TRBV6-5; d_call: -; clone_size: few; j_call: TRBJ2-5; cdr3_nt: TGTGCCAGCAGTTACGGACTCCCCAGGGGGACCCAGTACTTC; cdr3_aa: CASSYGLPRGTQYF
v_call: TRBV30; d_call: TRBD2; clone_size: -; j_call: TRBJ2-5; cdr3_nt: TGTGCCTATGGACCTAGCGGGGAAGAGACCCAGTACTTC; cdr3_aa: CAYGPSGEETQYF
v_call: TRBV9; d_call: -; clone_size: -; j_call: TRBJ2-1; cdr3_nt: TGTGCCAGCAGCCTGAATTACAATGAGCAGTTCTTC; cdr3_aa: CASSLNYNEQFF
v_call: TRBV28; d_call: -; clone_size: -; j_call: TRBJ2-7; cdr3_nt: TGTGCCAGCAGTCTACCGCGAGGGGAGGTCAGCAACGAGCAGTACTTC; cdr3_aa: CASSLPRGEVSNEQYF
v_call: TRBV18; d_call: TRBD2; clone_size: -; j_call: TRBJ2-3; cdr3_nt: TGTGCCAGCTCACCACCGAGACTAGCGGGAGGAAGGGCAGATACGCAGTATTTT; cdr3_aa: CASSPPRLAGGRADTQYF
v_call: TRBV5-1; d_call: TRBD2; clone_size: -; j_call: TRBJ2-3; cdr3_nt: TGCGCCAGCAGCCCGGGACTAGCGGACACAGATACGCAGTATTTT; cdr3_aa: CASSPGLADTDTQYF
v_call: TRBV11-2; d_call: -; clone_size: -; j_call: TRBJ2-7; cdr3_nt: TGTGCCAGCAAGGGACTGCGGCTACGGGAGCAGTACTTC; cdr3_aa: CASKGLRLREQYF
v_call: TRBV5-4; d_call: TRBD1; clone_size: few; j_call: TRBJ1-2; cdr3_nt: TGTGCCAGCATGGGACAGTCAATTTATGGCTACACCTTC; cdr3_aa: CASMGQSIYGYTF
v_call: TRBV2; d_call: TRBD1; clone_size: -; j_call: TRBJ1-6; cdr3_nt: TGTGCCAGCAGTGTGGGACAGGGTCGGTCACCCCTCCACTTT; cdr3_aa: CASSVGQGRSPLHF
v_call: TRBV5-5; d_call: -; clone_size: -; j_call: TRBJ2-7; cdr3_nt: TGTGCCAGCAGCTTCGAACCGAGCTACGAGCAGTACTTC; cdr3_aa: CASSFEPSYEQYF
v_call: TRBV28; d_call: -; clone_size: -; j_call: TRBJ1-1; cdr3_nt: TGTGCCAGCAGCCTTCTTTGGAACACTGAAGCTTTCTTT; cdr3_aa: CASSLLWNTEAFF
v_call: TRBV7-2; d_call: -; clone_size: -; j_call: TRBJ2-5; cdr3_nt: TGTGCCAGCAGCTTTCCGAATAAAGAGACCCAGTACTTC; cdr3_aa: CASSFPNKETQYF
v_call: TRBV5-4; d_call: -; clone_size: -; j_call: TRBJ1-5; cdr3_nt: TGTGCCAGCAGCTTCTTCCCGGGCCGCAATCAGCCCCAGCATTTT; cdr3_aa: CASSFFPGRNQPQHF
v_call: TRBV30; d_call: -; clone_size: -; j_call: TRBJ1-2; cdr3_nt: TGTGCCTGGAGTGTAGGACCTTCCTATGGCTACACCTTC; cdr3_aa: CAWSVGPSYGYTF
v_call: TRBV2; d_call: -; clone_size: -; j_call: TRBJ2-3; cdr3_nt: TGTGCCAGCAGACGGACAGAACTTAGCACAGATACGCAGTATTTT; cdr3_aa: CASRRTELSTDTQYF
v_call: TRBV5-1; d_call: TRBD2; clone_size: -; j_call: TRBJ2-7; cdr3_nt: TGCGCCAGCAGGCCCTTGGGCGGGAGGGCCGCTGCCTACGAGCAGTACTTC; cdr3_aa: CASRPLGGRAAAYEQYF
v_call: TRBV28; d_call: -; clone_size: -; j_call: TRBJ1-2; cdr3_nt: TGTGCCAGCAGTTTCCCAGTCGTACAGCTCTATGGCTACACCTTC; cdr3_aa: CASSFPVVQLYGYTF
v_call: TRBV5-1; d_call: TRBD1; clone_size: few; j_call: TRBJ2-5; cdr3_nt: TGCGCCAGCAGCACGGGACAGGGCGACTCTCAAGAGACCCAGTACTTC; cdr3_aa: CASSTGQGDSQETQYF
v_call: TRBV6-1; d_call: -; clone_size: -; j_call: TRBJ2-4; cdr3_nt: TGTGCCAGCAGTGAGTTCGAGTTTTCTGCCAAAAACATTCAGTACTTC; cdr3_aa: CASSEFEFSAKNIQYF
v_call: TRBV6-1; d_call: -; clone_size: -; j_call: TRBJ2-1; cdr3_nt: TGTGCCAGCAGTTCCCCCGACGGGGACAATGAGCAGTTCTTC; cdr3_aa: CASSSPDGDNEQFF
v_call: TRBV9; d_call: TRBD2; clone_size: -; j_call: TRBJ2-1; cdr3_nt: TGTGCCAGCAGCGTCGAGCCCACTAGCGGGTTTAACAATGAGCAGTTCTTC; cdr3_aa: CASSVEPTSGFNNEQFF
v_call: TRBV10-3; d_call: TRBD1; clone_size: -; j_call: TRBJ1-2; cdr3_nt: TGTGCCATCGAACAGGGGGATTATGGCTACACCTTC; cdr3_aa: CAIEQGDYGYTF
v_call: TRBV30; d_call: -; clone_size: -; j_call: TRBJ2-7; cdr3_nt: TGTGCCTGGAGTGTTCCTGAGAGCTCCTACGAGCAGTACTTC; cdr3_aa: CAWSVPESSYEQYF
v_call: TRBV11-2; d_call: -; clone_size: -; j_call: TRBJ2-7; cdr3_nt: TGTGCCAGCAGCTTAGGCCTAAATAGCTACGAGCAGTACTTC; cdr3_aa: CASSLGLNSYEQYF
v_call: TRBV6-5; d_call: TRBD1; clone_size: -; j_call: TRBJ2-7; cdr3_nt: TGTGCCAGCAGTAAACAGGGGGCCTACGAGCAGTACTTC; cdr3_aa: CASSKQGAYEQYF
v_call: TRBV19; d_call: TRBD1; clone_size: -; j_call: TRBJ2-7; cdr3_nt: TGTGCCAGCGCCGAGTCGGGACAGGGGGCGGCCGAGCAGTACTTC; cdr3_aa: CASAESGQGAAEQYF
v_call: TRBV4-3; d_call: -; clone_size: -; j_call: TRBJ1-5; cdr3_nt: TGCGCCAGCAGCCAAGCCCCCTTAAATCAGCCCCAGCATTTT; cdr3_aa: CASSQAPLNQPQHF
v_call: TRBV4-1; d_call: -; clone_size: -; j_call: TRBJ2-7; cdr3_nt: TGCGCCAGCAGCCACGCGGGACTCCGAACCTCCGAGCAGTACTTC; cdr3_aa: CASSHAGLRTSEQYF
v_call: TRBV11-3; d_call: TRBD1; clone_size: -; j_call: TRBJ2-7; cdr3_nt: TGTGCCAGCAGCTCCGGGACAGGGTTATACGAGCAGTACTTC; cdr3_aa: CASSSGTGLYEQYF
v_call: TRBV15; d_call: TRBD2; clone_size: -; j_call: TRBJ2-7; cdr3_nt: TGTGCCACCGGAGCGGGGACCTACGAGCAGTACTTC; cdr3_aa: CATGAGTYEQYF
v_call: TRBV19; d_call: -; clone_size: once; j_call: TRBJ2-1; cdr3_nt: TGTGCCAGTAGTTGGTCGGGAGCAGAGGAGCAGTTCTTC; cdr3_aa: CASSWSGAEEQFF
v_call: TRBV7-9; d_call: -; clone_size: -; j_call: TRBJ1-1; cdr3_nt: TGTGCCAGCAGCTTACAGGGAGCTCCTGAAGCTTTCTTT; cdr3_aa: CASSLQGAPEAFF
v_call: TRBV4-1; d_call: -; clone_size: -; j_call: TRBJ2-7; cdr3_nt: TGCGCCAGCAGCCAAGAACACGCCCGCTTCAGCTCCTACGAGCAGTACTTC; cdr3_aa: CASSQEHARFSSYEQYF
v_call: TRBV5-4; d_call: -; clone_size: -; j_call: TRBJ2-7; cdr3_nt: TGTGCCAGCAGCTTTGGCGGGAAACGCTACGAGCAGTACTTC; cdr3_aa: CASSFGGKRYEQYF
v_call: TRBV14; d_call: -; clone_size: -; j_call: TRBJ2-7; cdr3_nt: TGTGCCAGCAGCCAAGAAAGGTACGAGCAGTACTTC; cdr3_aa: CASSQERYEQYF
v_call: TRBV14; d_call: -; clone_size: -; j_call: TRBJ1-1; cdr3_nt: TGTGCCAGCAGCCTGAAACGGACACCGAACACTGAAGCTTTCTTT; cdr3_aa: CASSLKRTPNTEAFF
v_call: TRBV9; d_call: -; clone_size: -; j_call: TRBJ1-2; cdr3_nt: TGTGCCAGCAGCCCGCATGGCTACACCTTC; cdr3_aa: CASSPHGYTF
v_call: TRBV7-2; d_call: TRBD2; clone_size: -; j_call: TRBJ2-1; cdr3_nt: TGTGCCAGCAGCTTAGCTGCGGGGGGGAATGAGCAGTTCTTC; cdr3_aa: CASSLAAGGNEQFF
v_call: TRBV7-9; d_call: -; clone_size: -; j_call: TRBJ1-1; cdr3_nt: TGTGCCAGCAGCTTAGGGGCAGCGATGAACACTGAAGCTTTCTTT; cdr3_aa: CASSLGAAMNTEAFF
v_call: TRBV27; d_call: TRBD2; clone_size: -; j_call: TRBJ2-7; cdr3_nt: TGTGCCAGCGGGGCACTAGCGGGAGGCGAGCAGTACTTC; cdr3_aa: CASGALAGGEQYF
v_call: TRBV7-8; d_call: TRBD2; clone_size: few; j_call: TRBJ2-1; cdr3_nt: TGTGCCAGCAGCTTAGAGGAGCGGGAGGTGGTGGTTCACAATGAGCAGTTCTTC; cdr3_aa: CASSLEEREVVVHNEQFF